This TCR beta chain derives from a study of beta chain features in type 1 diabetes (dated by TCRdb to the late 2010s). Regarding the complete study: Patients and healthy donors did not differ in mean age, gender distribution, total cell number or subset yield. Across all samples, some 100,000,000 sorted cells were examined, and cell number per subset correlated strongly with RNA yield. The study compared TCRB repertoires of sorted circulating CD4+ T cell subsets between recently diagnosed type 1 diabetes patients and matched healthy donors. Regulatory and stem cell-like memory subsets were isolated from only 8 patients and roughly eight healthy donors, whereas naive and central memory subsets came from all 28 donors. The full study reports these points: HLA sub-analyses involved small numbers of individuals, so any influence of HLA type on TCRB rearrangement remained unresolved. A moderate but significant shortening of TCRB CDR3 length was observed in type 1 diabetes patients in all four CD4+ subsets. PCR may preferentially amplify shorter templates, but because patient and control samples were amplified and corrected together, any resulting skew would affect both groups equally. At VDJ recombination sites, patients with type 1 diabetes made fewer insertions and deleted more nucleotides, a pattern implying thymic rearrangement abnormalities. Because cDNA was sequenced instead of genomic DNA, activated cells with high expression could be over-represented, although the groups did not differ in activation or CD3 levels. The naive, central memory and regulatory TCRB repertoires appeared to resemble one another more closely among patients than among healthy donors.

V and J lose 9 bases and 8 bases, and a span of 16 bases separates them. Counted from cysteine to phenylalanine, this CDR3 has 12 amino acids. The CDR3 DNA has 36 bases and is translated from base 1. From the germline V gene (reference sequence), CDR1 is LNHDA and CDR2 is SQIVND. Each donor gave one peripheral blood draw, roughly 120 mL on average, collected into heparinised tubes. A BD FACSAria II and a panel including CD45RO, CCR7, CD25, CD127, CD95 and CD27 were used to sort naive, central memory, regulatory and stem cell-like memory CD4+ T cells. Every sorted population had a purity above 95%. PBMCs were isolated right away by Lymphoprep density gradient centrifugation and were stained directly, without culture. Samples were stained and sorted in pairs, with one healthy donor and one patient per experiment, so that batch effects were minimized. The High Capacity cDNA Reverse Transcription Kit was used to reverse transcribe all of the isolated RNA, meaning that expressed TCRB transcripts were what got sequenced. Deep immunoSEQ sequencing was performed on naive, central memory and regulatory T cell samples, with an average of about 4 million total reads per sample. After sorted cells were lysed in RLT buffer, RNA was extracted with DNase-treated RNeasy Micro or Mini kits, with the choice depending on cell number. Each cell subset was processed separately to prevent cross-contamination, with patient and healthy donor samples processed together. The immunoSEQ multiplex PCR was used to amplify TCRB sequences from cDNA, generating 87-bp fragments that spanned the CDR3 region. Amplicons were sequenced on the Illumina HiSeq platform. In the source study's methods: Synthetic template baselines were used to correct PCR bias computationally, reads within Hamming distance 2 were collapsed together, and singletons that could not be merged were discarded. Reads were aligned against IMGT so that V, D and J genes, CDR3 length and insertions or deletions at six rearrangement sites could be assigned. Clonotype counts were normalized to sorted cell number within each subset before computing true diversity and Gini coefficients with the tcR R package. The overlap coefficient, calculated on TCRB nucleotide sequences, was used to measure repertoire sharing. Entries here come from immuneACCESS through TCRdb and include only in-frame sequences with V and J called. Some clones fail to appear in such tables; in the studies checked, an unresolved V gene covers under half of the shortfall, and the cause of the remainder is unknown. From that table come the V and J calls and clone size; the DNA was used to work out D and trimming. A total of over 300,000 clones appear in this sample, around 9.7% of them only once. 1% of the sample rests with the top ten.

In its sample, this clone was seen many times. What this receptor recognizes is not known. No much larger clone exists at a distance of one base, and base qualities are not known. The specimen sequenced was central memory CD4+ T cells from blood. The TCR sequence derives from a young man with type 1 diabetes. The rearranged chain carries TRBV19 and TRBJ1-2; perhaps TRBD1 is the D gene, with 5 bases matching. CDR3 region: CASTPAGLGYTF. The DNA sequence is given as TGTGCCAGCACCCCGGCAGGGCTCGGCTACACCTTC.